This paragraph reports one T cell receptor (beta chain). The assay was immunoSEQ multiplex PCR, and TCRdb's table has in-frame clones only and misses some. Of some 210,000 clones in the sample, approximately 84% are singletons; the top ten hold approximately 8%. This entry belongs to a study of blood T cell repertoires in COVID-19. About the research overall: The United States, Italy and Spain were the sources of the acute and convalescent COVID-19 samples. T cells, B-cell-depleted T cells, or PBMCs supplied cDNA or gDNA.

The clonotype comes from a woman in her forties or fifties with active or convalescent COVID-19. Input material: peripheral blood.

In nucleotides, the CDR3 is TGTGCCAGCAGTTGGGGACTAGCGGGGGGCCGTGGAGAGACCCAGTACTTC. Its translation: CASSWGLAGGRGETQYF. The gene calls are TRBV28 and TRBJ2-5, with 15 nucleotides matching TRBD2. This CDR3 has 17 residues. The J segment lost 4 bases and the V segment lost 4 bases, leaving 7 bases of the junction unmatched. In germline, CDR1 is MDHEN, CDR2 SYDVKM.